The 25 T cell receptor beta chains presented below share a single source sample, sequenced in a study of T cell responses to AZD1222 COVID-19 vaccine. Measured with immunoSEQ multiplex PCR; TCRdb has only the in-frame clones, and not every one. The sample records some 94,000 clones, about nine tenths being singletons. This material consisted of peripheral blood, taken 28 days after the second AZD1222 dose. The receptors originated from an adult who received the AZD1222 COVID-19 vaccine.

This clone was counted a few times. CDR3 region: CASSVTGASYEQYF. The CDR3 DNA reads TGTGCCAGCTCCGTAACAGGGGCGTCCTACGAGCAGTACTTC. The V gene is TRBV18, the J gene TRBJ2-7, with 7 bases fitting TRBD1. Germline CDR1 KGHSH, CDR2 LQKENI. Trimming removed 6 bases from V and 1 base from J; junction bases left unmatched: 6. The CDR3 loop spans 14 amino acids.

CDR3 DNA sequence: TGTGCCAGCAGTTACCTCTCGGACAGGGAAGAGACCCAGTACTTC. Its protein product is CASSYLSDREETQYF. The chain joins TRBV6-5 to TRBJ2-5; TRBD1 agrees at 8 bases. With V trimmed by 2 bases and J by 3 bases, 5 bases remained unmatched. The CDR3 totals 15 residues. Germline V gives CDR1 MNHEY, CDR2 SVGAGI.

In DNA form, the CDR3 reads TGTGCCAGCAGCCCCTCCCCGGGACAGGGGCACAATGAGCAGTTCTTC. It yields the protein CASSPSPGQGHNEQFF. The J gene is TRBJ2-1, the V gene TRBV5-6; 10 positions agree with TRBD1. The V segment lost 4 bases and the J segment 5 bases; nucleotides outside the gene matches: 9. This CDR3 region has 16 residues. The germline V gene encodes CDR1 SGHDT and CDR2 YYEEEE.

V is TRBV19 and J is TRBJ2-7, with D possibly matching TRBD2 (6 bases). The CDR3 is 15 residues long. Trimming cost V 0 bases and J 0 bases, with 9 bases left between them. Germline loops: CDR1 LNHDA, CDR2 SQIVND (reference sequence). The CDR3 loop reads CASSIEGGSSYEQYF. In DNA form, the CDR3 reads TGTGCCAGTAGTATAGAGGGGGGAAGCTCCTACGAGCAGTACTTC.

This sequence joins TRBV7-8 and TRBJ2-1; no definite D call. This CDR3 contains 11 residues. V lost 6 bases and J lost 9, with 9 bases in between. Looked up from germline, CDR1 is SGHVS and CDR2 is FQNEAQ. In DNA form, the CDR3 reads TGTGCCAGCAGACAAAACGGTGAGCAGTTCTTC. It translates to CASRQNGEQFF.

The chain recombines TRBV4-3 with TRBJ2-2; D may be TRBD1 (5 bases). Germline V lookup: CDR1 LGHNA, CDR2 YSLEER. The CDR3 has 14 amino acids. V lost 0 bases and J lost 6, with 8 bases in between. CDR3 loop: CASSQDLGAGELFF. The CDR3 DNA sequence: TGCGCCAGCAGCCAAGATTTAGGGGCCGGGGAGCTGTTTTTT.

J is TRBJ1-6 and V is TRBV7-3; no clear D. The CDR3 is 15 amino acids. The germline CDR1 and CDR2 sequences are SGHTA and FQGTGA. Deletions cut 1 base from V and 6 bases from J, with 10 bases between. The CDR3 is CASSLNSLSNSPLHF. The CDR3 DNA reads TGTGCCAGCAGCTTAAATTCCCTTTCTAATTCACCCCTCCACTTT.

The CDR3, as DNA: TGTGCCATCAGTGCCGGTAGCGGGGTGAGCACAGATACGCAGTATTTT. This encodes CAISAGSGVSTDTQYF. The chain is built from TRBV10-3 and TRBJ2-3; 8 positions agree with TRBD2. The V gene's germline CDR1 is ENHRY and CDR2 SYGVKD. CDR3 size: 16 residues. The V segment lost 4 bases and the J segment 0 bases; nucleotides outside the gene matches: 6.

V gene TRBV4-3 combines with J gene TRBJ2-7; D tentatively fits TRBD1 or TRBD2 (5 bases each). Trimming pared 1 base from V and 2 bases from J, leaving 15 bases between. The CDR3 consists of 16 residues. Germline assignment: CDR1 LGHNA and CDR2 YSLEER. The DNA of the CDR3 is TGCGCCAGCAGCCAAGGGGACCTGGGTCCAGCCTACGAGCAGTACTTC. Protein: CASSQGDLGPAYEQYF.

The chain is built from TRBV25-1 and TRBJ1-6; D is perhaps TRBD1 (5 bases). Trimming shortened V by 3 bases and J by 9 bases, and 6 bases separated the two germline ends. The CDR3 is 12 amino acids. Germline assignment: CDR1 MGHDK and CDR2 SYGVNS. CDR3 amino acids: CASSDQGSPLHF. CDR3 DNA sequence: TGTGCCAGCAGTGACCAGGGTTCACCCCTCCACTTT.

The rearrangement uses TRBV3-1 (or the pseudogene TRBV3-2) and TRBJ1-2, with 8 bases matching TRBD1. CDR3 length: 14 residues. The V segment lost 4 bases and the J segment 6 bases; nucleotides outside the gene matches: 7. Looked up from germline, CDR1 is LGHDT and CDR2 is YNNKEL (reference sequence). The CDR3 loop reads CASSRQGSSDGYTF. CDR3 nucleotides: TGTGCCAGCAGCCGACAGGGGTCGTCTGATGGCTACACCTTC.

V usage is TRBV5-6 and J usage is TRBJ2-7; D uncertain. Germline CDR1 SGHDT, CDR2 YYEEEE. The V gene lost 3 bases and the J gene lost 2 bases, with 6 bases spanning the gap. The CDR3 has 12 amino acids. CDR3 sequence: CASSSHPYEQYF. In nucleotides, the CDR3 is TGTGCCAGCAGCTCTCATCCCTACGAGCAGTACTTC.

This clone has more than one count but fewer than ten. CDR3 sequence reads: CSAVSINRALNPEAFF. CDR3 sequence (DNA): TGCAGCGCAGTATCCATCAACAGGGCTCTAAATCCCGAAGCTTTCTTT. The rearrangement uses TRBV29-1 and TRBJ1-1; D is possibly TRBD1 (6 bases). Trimming pared 7 bases from V and 8 bases from J, leaving 29 bases between. Germline V gene lookup returns CDR1 SQVTM and CDR2 ANQGSEA. The CDR3 has 16 amino acids.

This clone appeared a single time. The chain recombines TRBV6-5 with TRBJ1-2, with D possibly TRBD1 on 6 matching bases. This CDR3 is 13 amino acids long. CDR1 and CDR2 (germline): MNHEY, SVGAGI. V lost 6 bases to trimming and J lost 8 bases, with 16 bases between them. CDR3 in DNA: TGTGCCAGCAGCGGTAGGGGGATCTGGGGCTACACCTTC. This codes for CASSGRGIWGYTF.

The rearrangement links TRBV18 to TRBJ2-4, with D perhaps assigned TRBD1 or TRBD2 (5 bases each). This CDR3 region has 16 residues. CDR1 is KGHSH and CDR2 is LQKENI in the germline V gene. Trimming took off 3 bases at V and 0 bases at J, with 12 bases between the two ends. CDR3 DNA: TGTGCCAGCTCACCCGGGGCAGGTGTAGCCAAAAACATTCAGTACTTC. The encoded protein is CASSPGAGVAKNIQYF. Together with reference TRBV18 and TRBJ2-4, the CDR3 gives the full variable domain: NAGVMQNPRHLVRRRGQEARLRCSPMKGHSHVYWYRQLPEEGLKFMVYLQKENIIDESGMPKERFSAEFPKEGPSILRIQQVVRGDSAAYFCASSPGAGVAKNIQYFGAGTRLSVL.

The chain combines TRBV7-8 with TRBJ2-5; D gene unclear. Trimming left V 2 bases short and J 5 bases short, with 6 bases between. The CDR3 has 12 residues. Germline lookup yields CDR1 SGHVS and CDR2 FQNEAQ. This chain's CDR3 is CASSLYLETQYF. The CDR3 DNA reads as TGTGCCAGCAGCTTATATTTGGAGACCCAGTACTTC.

The CDR3 DNA is TGCGCCAGCAGCGGGGAGACAGGGATCGGGGAGCTGTTTTTT. This sequence encodes CASSGETGIGELFF. The rearrangement joins TRBV5-1 to TRBJ2-2, with 7 bases matching TRBD1. V shed 4 bases and J 7 bases; nucleotides not matched to a gene: 7. Germline V gene lookup returns CDR1 SGHRS and CDR2 YFSETQ. CDR3 length: 14 residues.

This clone has just one count. This chain joins TRBV18 and TRBJ1-4; D remains ambiguous. Trimming removed 3 bases from V and 0 bases from J, with 11 bases in between. There are 16 residues in the CDR3. Germline CDR1 and CDR2: KGHSH and LQKENI. The CDR3 DNA reads as TGTGCCAGCTCACCTTGGACGGACCCAACTAATGAAAAACTGTTTTTT. As protein: CASSPWTDPTNEKLFF. Full variable domain (remainder filled in from reference TRBV18 and TRBJ1-4): NAGVMQNPRHLVRRRGQEARLRCSPMKGHSHVYWYRQLPEEGLKFMVYLQKENIIDESGMPKERFSAEFPKEGPSILRIQQVVRGDSAAYFCASSPWTDPTNEKLFFGSGTQLSVL.

The chain is built from TRBV10-3 and TRBJ2-2, with 9 bases matching TRBD1. The CDR3 is 15 residues long. J gave up 4 bases and V 6 bases, and 6 bases lay outside the gene matches. The V gene's germline CDR1 is ENHRY and CDR2 SYGVKD. This chain's CDR3 is CAISAGTGSTGELFF. The CDR3 DNA follows: TGTGCCATCAGCGCCGGGACAGGGAGCACCGGGGAGCTGTTTTTT.

The genes are TRBV9 and TRBJ2-3; TRBD1 agrees at 8 bases. This CDR3 region has 15 residues. With 5 bases clipped from V and 1 base from J, the junction kept 6 bases outside the gene matches. The germline gives CDR1 SGDLS, CDR2 YYNGEE. CDR3 sequence (DNA): TGTGCCAGCAGAGCAGGGGGCCGGGGCACAGATACGCAGTATTTT. It specifies CASRAGGRGTDTQYF.

This CDR3 reads CASSYSPRDGYTF. CDR3 bases: TGTGCCAGCAGTTACTCCCCCAGGGATGGCTACACCTTC. The genes are TRBV6-2 or TRBV6-3 and TRBJ1-2; D is perhaps TRBD1 (5 bases). CDR3 length equals 13 residues. Looked up from germline, CDR1 is MNHEY and CDR2 is SVGEGT. V lost 0 bases to trimming and J lost 6 bases, with 8 bases between them.

The chain is built from TRBV4-1 and TRBJ2-7; D uncertain. Looked up from germline, CDR1 is MGHRA and CDR2 is YSYEKL. The V end lost 1 base, the J end lost 3 bases, and 13 bases lay between the germline ends. This CDR3 comprises 15 residues. This CDR3 is CASSQVPTGDYEQYF. For the CDR3, the DNA is TGCGCCAGCAGCCAAGTGCCGACCGGCGACTACGAGCAGTACTTC.

The V call is TRBV4-3, the J call TRBJ2-2, with 7 positions matching TRBD1. With 10 bases clipped from V and 6 bases from J, the junction kept 8 bases outside the gene matches. Germline V CDR1 and CDR2: LGHNA, YSLEER. The CDR3 has 13 residues. CDR3 sequence (DNA): TGCGCCACGACAGGGCAGGACTCCGGGGAGCTGTTTTTT. Residues: CATTGQDSGELFF.

J is TRBJ1-2 and V is TRBV9; TRBD1 agrees at 7 bases. Trimming cost V 4 bases and J 2 bases; bases outside gene matches: 8. Germline assignment: CDR1 SGDLS and CDR2 YYNGEE. The CDR3 contains 15 residues. This chain's CDR3 is CASSPAPDRNYGYTF. The CDR3 nucleotides read TGTGCCAGCAGCCCGGCCCCGGACAGGAACTATGGCTACACCTTC. The variable domain in full, with the rest retrieved from reference TRBV9 and TRBJ1-2, is DSGVTQTPKHLITATGQRVTLRCSPRSGDLSVYWYQQSLDQGLQFLIQYYNGEERAKGNILERFSAQQFPDLHSELNLSSLELGDSALYFCASSPAPDRNYGYTFGSGTRLTVV.

Only one count was recorded for this clone. The CDR3 sequence: CSVSPRLANEKLFF. CDR3 bases: TGCAGCGTTTCTCCCCGGTTGGCTAATGAAAAACTGTTTTTT. The chain links TRBV29-1 to TRBJ1-4; D remains unclear. Deletions cut 5 bases from V and 3 bases from J, with 13 bases between. The CDR3 runs to 14 residues. Germline values: CDR1 SQVTM, CDR2 ANQGSEA.